The next 10 T cell receptor beta chains were all read from a single sample in a study of cytomegalovirus exposure and HLA in healthy donors. PCR used 60 Vbeta primers and 13 Jbeta primers. Profiling relied on immunoSEQ multiplex PCR, and the TCRdb table lists in-frame clones only, not all of them. The sample holds approximately 140,000 clones, roughly three quarters seen once. The specimen sequenced was PBMCs. All receptors come from a female donor in good health and CMV-seronegative.

The J gene is TRBJ1-2, the V gene TRBV28; 9 bases match TRBD1. Germline CDR1 is MDHEN and CDR2 is SYDVKM. Trimming took 5 bases from V and 5 from J; bases not matched to a gene: 15. The CDR3 has 17 amino acids. The CDR3 loop reads CASSPSPTQGARYGYTF. CDR3 DNA sequence: TGTGCCAGCAGTCCCTCACCCACACAGGGGGCTAGGTATGGCTACACCTTC.

This chain joins TRBV27 and TRBJ2-5, with D perhaps matching TRBD1 (6 bases). V lost 2 bases and J lost 4, with 17 bases in between. The CDR3 is 16 amino acids. Germline loops: CDR1 MNHEY, CDR2 SMNVEV (reference sequence). Here the CDR3 DNA reads TGTGCCAGCAGTTTAAGTGGGGTAGGCAGGGGAGAGACCCAGTACTTC. It is translated as CASSLSGVGRGETQYF.

The chain has TRBV2 and TRBJ1-1; D not resolved. Trimming removed 4 bases at V and 5 bases at J, with 17 bases between. The germline V gene encodes CDR1 SNHLY and CDR2 FYNNEI. This CDR3 contains 15 residues. CDR3: CASSGLGGRWTEAFF. The CDR3 DNA is TGTGCCAGCAGTGGACTAGGAGGGAGGTGGACTGAAGCTTTCTTT.

With regard to this clone: Mismatch with germline at one junction end may stem from a read error. V gene TRBV29-1 combines with J gene TRBJ1-1; D gene ambiguous. CDR1 is SQVTM, CDR2 ANQGSEA, per germline. This CDR3 comprises 12 residues. The CDR3 protein is CSVEEGGRAAFF. The CDR3, as DNA: TGCAGCGTCGAAGAGGGAGGGCGGGCGGCTTTCTTT. Supplemented by reference TRBV29-1 and TRBJ1-1, the full variable domain reads SAVISQKPSRDICQRGTSLTIQCQVDSQVTMMFWYRQQPGQSLTLIATANQGSEATYESGFVIDKFPISRPNLTFSTLTVSNMSPEDSSIYLCSVEEGGRAAFFGQGTRLTVV.

This chain uses TRBV9 with TRBJ1-5; TRBD1 is a possible D gene (6 bases). This CDR3 spans 13 amino acids. CDR1 is SGDLS and CDR2 is YYNGEE in the germline V gene. Trimming removed 5 bases at V and 4 bases at J, with 10 bases between. This CDR3 reads CASSRTVNQPQHF. The DNA of the CDR3 is TGTGCCAGCAGTCGGACAGTGAATCAGCCCCAGCATTTT.

This chain links TRBV2 with TRBJ2-3; 11 nucleotides align to TRBD2. The CDR3 consists of 15 residues. With 5 bases clipped from V and 5 bases from J, the junction kept 6 bases outside the gene matches. From germline, CDR1 is SNHLY and CDR2 FYNNEI. CDR3 protein: CASSLAGGGKDTQYF. The CDR3 DNA is TGTGCCAGCAGTCTAGCGGGGGGCGGGAAAGATACGCAGTATTTT. Based on the CDR3 plus reference TRBV2 and TRBJ2-3, the full variable domain is EPEVTQTPSHQVTQMGQEVILRCVPISNHLYFYWYRQILGQKVEFLVSFYNNEISEKSEIFDDQFSVERPDGSNFTLKIRSTKLEDSAMYFCASSLAGGGKDTQYFGPGTRLTVL.

The chain joins TRBV28 to TRBJ2-4, with a weak D call TRBD1 (7 bases). CDR3 length: 14 amino acids. Germline CDR1 and CDR2: MDHEN and SYDVKM. Trimming removed 6 bases from V and 8 bases from J, with 17 bases in between. The CDR3 region has the DNA TGTGCCAGCAGGCCCCAGGGGGGTGGATACATTCAGTACTTC. As protein: CASRPQGGGYIQYF.

The chain has TRBV15 and TRBJ1-1; D is unresolved. This CDR3 region has 17 residues. Germline loops: CDR1 LNHNV, CDR2 YYDKDF (reference sequence). V was shortened by 0 bases and J by 1 base, with 15 bases between the two germline ends. CDR3 coding DNA: TGTGCCACCAGCAGAGATCCTGTGCGGGGAGAGAACACTGAAGCTTTCTTT. Its translation: CATSRDPVRGENTEAFF.

This clone occurred once. This sequence joins TRBV20-1 and TRBJ2-7, with a possible D match to TRBD1 (6 bases). With 3 bases removed from V and 3 bases from J, the gap between germline ends came to 6 bases. The CDR3 has 11 amino acids. Germline V gives CDR1 DFQATT, CDR2 SNEGSKA (reference sequence). The CDR3 here is CSARGHYEQYF. The CDR3 DNA reads as TGCAGTGCTAGGGGACACTACGAGCAGTACTTC.

The V and J genes are TRBV4-1 and TRBJ2-5, with a possible D match to TRBD2 (6 bases). This CDR3 spans 14 amino acids. Germline CDR1 reads MGHRA; CDR2 reads YSYEKL. The V and J ends lost 4 bases and 1 base respectively, with 10 bases between them. The CDR3 here is CASSRREAQETQYF. The CDR3 DNA sequence: TGCGCCAGCAGCCGCAGGGAGGCCCAAGAGACCCAGTACTTC.